This T cell receptor (beta chain) was identified in a study of blood T cell repertoires in COVID-19. Across the whole study: Samples of COVID-19 (acute and convalescent) were obtained from the United States, Italy and Spain. The analysed material was cDNA or gDNA that came from T cells, B-cell-depleted T cells, or PBMCs.

In the study's own analysis: Amplification of reference gene primers provided the estimated nucleated cell counts. TCRdb's table, derived via immunoSEQ multiplex PCR, lists solely in-frame clones and lacks some. The V and J calls and clone size were taken over from that table, and D and trimming were inferred from the DNA. The sample has some 200,000 clones; about nine tenths are singletons. Trimming took off 6 bases at V and 2 bases at J, with 10 bases between the two ends. Per germline, CDR1 MNHEY and CDR2 SVGAGI. The CDR3 consists of 14 residues. This receptor was taken from a woman in her 40s with acute or convalescent COVID-19. This chain connects TRBV6-5 to TRBJ2-2, with D maybe TRBD1 (5 bases). Input material: peripheral blood. CDR3 nucleotide sequence: TGTGCCAGCAGATTTGACAGTAACACCGGGGAGCTGTTTTTT. Protein sequence: CASRFDSNTGELFF.